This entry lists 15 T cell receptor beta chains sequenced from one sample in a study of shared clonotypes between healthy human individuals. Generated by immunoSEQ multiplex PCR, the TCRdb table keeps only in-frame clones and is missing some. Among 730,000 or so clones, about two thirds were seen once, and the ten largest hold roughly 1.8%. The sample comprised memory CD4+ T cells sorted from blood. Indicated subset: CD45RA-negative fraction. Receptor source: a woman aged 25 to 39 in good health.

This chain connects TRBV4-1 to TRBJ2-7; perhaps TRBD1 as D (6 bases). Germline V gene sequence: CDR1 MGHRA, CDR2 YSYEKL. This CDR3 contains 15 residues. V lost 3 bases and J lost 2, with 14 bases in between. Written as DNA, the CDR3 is TGCGCCAGCAGCCACCGACCGGGACATACCTACGAGCAGTACTTC. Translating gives CASSHRPGHTYEQYF.

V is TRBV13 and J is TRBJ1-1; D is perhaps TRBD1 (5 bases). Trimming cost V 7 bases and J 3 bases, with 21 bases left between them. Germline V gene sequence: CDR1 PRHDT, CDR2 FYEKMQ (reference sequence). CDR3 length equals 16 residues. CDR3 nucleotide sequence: TGTGCCAGCACCCCACCTCTTTGGGCGGGGGACACTGAAGCTTTCTTT. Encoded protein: CASTPPLWAGDTEAFF.

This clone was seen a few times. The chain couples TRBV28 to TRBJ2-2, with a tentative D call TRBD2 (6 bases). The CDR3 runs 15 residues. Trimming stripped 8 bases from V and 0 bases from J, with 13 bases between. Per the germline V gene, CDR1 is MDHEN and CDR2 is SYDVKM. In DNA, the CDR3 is TGTGCCAGCCGAAACGCGGGGTCGAACACCGGGGAGCTGTTTTTT. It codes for CASRNAGSNTGELFF.

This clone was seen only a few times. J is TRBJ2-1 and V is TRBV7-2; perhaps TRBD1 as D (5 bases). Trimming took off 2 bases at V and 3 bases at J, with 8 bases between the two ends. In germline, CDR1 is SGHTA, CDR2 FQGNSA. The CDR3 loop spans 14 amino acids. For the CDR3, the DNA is TGTGCCAGCAGCTTACAGGGTAGCTACAATGAGCAGTTCTTC. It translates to CASSLQGSYNEQFF. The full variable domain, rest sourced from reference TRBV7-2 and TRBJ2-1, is GAGVSQSPSNKVTEKGKDVELRCDPISGHTALYWYRQSLGQGLEFLIYFQGNSAPDKSGLPSDRFSAERTGGSVSTLTIQRTQQEDSAVYLCASSLQGSYNEQFFGPGTRLTVL.

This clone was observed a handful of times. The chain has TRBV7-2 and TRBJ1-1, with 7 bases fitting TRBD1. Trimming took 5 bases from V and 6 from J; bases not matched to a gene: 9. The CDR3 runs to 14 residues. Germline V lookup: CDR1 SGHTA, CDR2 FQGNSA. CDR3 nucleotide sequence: TGTGCCAGCAGCCCGAGACAGGGTAGGGCTGAAGCTTTCTTT. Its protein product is CASSPRQGRAEAFF.

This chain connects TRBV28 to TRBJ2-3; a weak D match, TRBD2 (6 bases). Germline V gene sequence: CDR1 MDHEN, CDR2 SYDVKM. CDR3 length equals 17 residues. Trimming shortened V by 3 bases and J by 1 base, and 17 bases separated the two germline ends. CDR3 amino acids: CASSLSVSGYRTDTQYF. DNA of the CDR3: TGTGCCAGCAGTTTGAGCGTGAGCGGGTATCGCACAGATACGCAGTATTTT.

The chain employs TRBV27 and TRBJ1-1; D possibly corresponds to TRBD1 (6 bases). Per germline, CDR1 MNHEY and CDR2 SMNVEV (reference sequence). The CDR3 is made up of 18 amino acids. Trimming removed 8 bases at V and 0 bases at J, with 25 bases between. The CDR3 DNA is TGTGCCAGCCGTCCGTTCGGGGGGGCATTGGCCATGAACACTGAAGCTTTCTTT. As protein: CASRPFGGALAMNTEAFF.

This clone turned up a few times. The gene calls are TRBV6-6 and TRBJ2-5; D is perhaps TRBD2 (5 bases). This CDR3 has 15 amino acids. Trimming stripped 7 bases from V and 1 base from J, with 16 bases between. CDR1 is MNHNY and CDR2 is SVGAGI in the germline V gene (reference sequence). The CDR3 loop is CASTEHPRGQETQYF. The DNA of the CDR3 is TGTGCCAGCACTGAGCATCCCCGGGGCCAAGAGACCCAGTACTTC.

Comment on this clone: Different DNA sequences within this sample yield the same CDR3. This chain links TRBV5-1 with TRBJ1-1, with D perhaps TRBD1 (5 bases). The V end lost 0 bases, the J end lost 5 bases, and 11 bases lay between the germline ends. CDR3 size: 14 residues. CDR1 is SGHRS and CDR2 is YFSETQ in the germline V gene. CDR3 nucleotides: TGCGCCAGCAGCTTGGTAGACAGAGGTACTGAAGCTTTCTTT. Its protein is CASSLVDRGTEAFF.

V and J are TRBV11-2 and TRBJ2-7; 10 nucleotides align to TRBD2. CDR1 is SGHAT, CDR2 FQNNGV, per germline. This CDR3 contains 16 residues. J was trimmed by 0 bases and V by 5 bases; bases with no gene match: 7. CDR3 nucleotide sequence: TGTGCCAGCAGCCGAATCGCTAGCGGGAGCTCCTACGAGCAGTACTTC. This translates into CASSRIASGSSYEQYF.

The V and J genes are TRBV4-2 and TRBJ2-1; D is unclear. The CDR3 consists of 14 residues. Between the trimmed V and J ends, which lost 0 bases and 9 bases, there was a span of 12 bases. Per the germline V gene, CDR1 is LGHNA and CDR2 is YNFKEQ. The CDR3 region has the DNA TGTGCCAGCAGCCAAGAAGGATTTGTCGGTGAGCAGTTCTTC. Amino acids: CASSQEGFVGEQFF.

CDR3: CASSPTGLGDLDTQYF. The CDR3 nucleotides are TGTGCCAGCAGTCCAACGGGACTAGGCGACCTAGATACGCAGTATTTT. This chain joins TRBV28 and TRBJ2-3; 8 bases are shared with TRBD2. V shed 5 bases and J 5 bases; nucleotides not matched to a gene: 12. The germline V gene encodes CDR1 MDHEN and CDR2 SYDVKM. CDR3 length: 16 residues.

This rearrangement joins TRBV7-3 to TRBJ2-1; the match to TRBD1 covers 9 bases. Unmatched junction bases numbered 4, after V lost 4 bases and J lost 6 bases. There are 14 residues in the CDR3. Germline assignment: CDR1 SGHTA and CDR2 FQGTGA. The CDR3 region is CASSSGTGLNEQFF. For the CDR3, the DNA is TGTGCCAGCAGCTCCGGGACAGGGCTCAATGAGCAGTTCTTC.

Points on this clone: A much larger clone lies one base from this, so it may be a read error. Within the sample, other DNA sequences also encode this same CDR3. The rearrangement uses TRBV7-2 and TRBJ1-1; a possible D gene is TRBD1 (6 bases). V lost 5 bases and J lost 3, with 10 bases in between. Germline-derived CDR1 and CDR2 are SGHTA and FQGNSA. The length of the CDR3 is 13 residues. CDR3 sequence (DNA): TGTGCCAGCAGCGGACAGAGAGACACTGAAGCTTTCTTT. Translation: CASSGQRDTEAFF.

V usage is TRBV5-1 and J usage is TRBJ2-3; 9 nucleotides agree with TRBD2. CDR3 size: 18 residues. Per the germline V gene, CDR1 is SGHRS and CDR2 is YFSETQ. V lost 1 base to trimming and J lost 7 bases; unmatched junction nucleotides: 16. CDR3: CASSLFTSGAGGPNTQYF. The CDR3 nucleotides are TGCGCCAGCAGCTTGTTTACGTCAGGGGCGGGAGGGCCGAATACGCAGTATTTT.